This is a list of T cell receptor beta chains from one sample in a study of blood T cell repertoires in COVID-19. Some clones are missing from TCRdb's copy, which holds only in-frame ones; the method was immunoSEQ multiplex PCR. The data hold tens of thousands of clones, with roughly 87% observed a single time. The sample taken for sequencing was peripheral blood. These receptors all stem from a human donor in a cohort sampled during active COVID-19. Both conserved end residues are part of each CDR3. The order of the fields is V gene, clone size, D gene, J gene, CDR3 DNA, CDR3 protein. A D gene is named only where the DNA matches it firmly. A clone size is listed for some rows: how often the clone was seen (once, few, many), or a class if it is expanded.

>TRBV27|once|-|TRBJ1-2
TGTGCCAGCAGTTTATCGGGCAGACCCTATGGCTACACCTTC
CASSLSGRPYGYTF
>TRBV5-6|-|-|TRBJ1-1
TGTGCCAGCAGCCCCAGAGAGGGCATTGGGGCTGAAGCTTTCTTT
CASSPREGIGAEAFF
>TRBV29-1|few|TRBD1|TRBJ1-4
TGCAGCGTTAAGTGGTCAGGTACAGGGGCGAACCGAGCAACTAATGAAAAACTGTTTTTT
CSVKWSGTGANRATNEKLFF
>TRBV5-1|once|TRBD2|TRBJ2-5
TGCGCCAGCAGCCGAGCGGGGTCGCATCAAGAGACCCAGTACTTC
CASSRAGSHQETQYF
>TRBV11-2|-|TRBD2|TRBJ2-7
TGTGCCAGCAGCCCGAACCTAGCGGGGGGGCCGAGCGAGCAGTACTTC
CASSPNLAGGPSEQYF
>TRBV7-9|few|-|TRBJ2-5
TGTGCCAGCAGCCCCCCAGGGGTACGGGAGACCCAGTACTTC
CASSPPGVRETQYF
>TRBV27|once|TRBD2|TRBJ2-6
TGTGCCAGCAGTTTAGCGGGGGGGTTGGGGGCCAACGTCCTGACTTTC
CASSLAGGLGANVLTF
>TRBV10-2|-|TRBD2|TRBJ2-7
TGCGCCAGCAGTGACGGGAGAGCGGGGGGAAGGGAGCAGTACTTC
CASSDGRAGGREQYF
>TRBV3-1/TRBV3-2|-|-|TRBJ1-2
TGTGCCAGCAGCCAAGATTTGAGAGGCTACACCTTC
CASSQDLRGYTF
>TRBV7-3|-|-|TRBJ1-1
TGTGCCAGCAGCCCACAACACGACAAGAACACTGAAGCTTTCTTT
CASSPQHDKNTEAFF
>TRBV30|few|-|TRBJ1-6
TGTGCCTGCAAGGGGATATCCTATAATTCACCCCTCCACTTT
CACKGISYNSPLHF
>TRBV12-5|-|TRBD2|TRBJ2-5
TGTGCTAGTGCCGTGGGGGGGGGAGAGACCCAGTACTTC
CASAVGGGETQYF
>TRBV3-1/TRBV3-2|-|-|TRBJ1-6
TGTGCCAGCAGCTTCGCGACAGGCGCGAATTCACCCCTCCACTTT
CASSFATGANSPLHF
>TRBV24-1|-|-|TRBJ1-5
TGTGCCACCAGCCCTCGACTTCATAGCAATCAGCCCCAGCATTTT
CATSPRLHSNQPQHF
>TRBV3-1/TRBV3-2|-|TRBD1|TRBJ2-7
TGTGCCAGCAGCCCGGGACAGGGATCCTACGAGCAGTACTTC
CASSPGQGSYEQYF
>TRBV7-2|-|-|TRBJ1-5
TGTGCCAGCAGCTTAGGGACAGTCCTAAATCAGCCCCAGCATTTT
CASSLGTVLNQPQHF
>TRBV10-3|-|-|TRBJ1-1
TGTGCCATCAGTGAGGGGGCAGTGAACACTGAAGCTTTCTTT
CAISEGAVNTEAFF
>TRBV27|-|-|TRBJ1-2
TGTGCCAGCAGGTCGACAGTTCTATCTGGCTACACCTTC
CASRSTVLSGYTF
>TRBV5-4|-|TRBD1|TRBJ2-7
TGTGCCAGCAGCCGGGACAGGTACGAGCAGTACTTC
CASSRDRYEQYF
>TRBV4-1|-|-|TRBJ2-3
TGCGCCAGCAGCCAAGAGAACTCCGGGGGAGATACGCAGTATTTT
CASSQENSGGDTQYF
>TRBV5-4|-|-|TRBJ2-7
TGTGCCAGCAGCGCTACAGGGCTAGGAGAGGAGCAGTACTTC
CASSATGLGEEQYF
>TRBV5-4|-|-|TRBJ1-4
TGTGCCAGCAGCTTTGGGGGGGCAACTAATGAAAAACTGTTTTTT
CASSFGGATNEKLFF
>TRBV4-1|-|-|TRBJ1-6
TGCGCCAGCAGCCAAGTAAAGGGGAACTCACCCCTCCACTTT
CASSQVKGNSPLHF
>TRBV9|-|-|TRBJ2-5
TGTGCCAGCAGCGGCGGACATAGAGAGACCCAGTACTTC
CASSGGHRETQYF
>TRBV30|-|-|TRBJ1-1
TGTGCCTGGAGTGTATTCAGGGTTAAGACTGAAGCTTTCTTT
CAWSVFRVKTEAFF
>TRBV4-1|-|-|TRBJ2-5
TGCGCCAGCAGCCAAGAAGTCAGGGGTCGGGAGACCCAGTACTTC
CASSQEVRGRETQYF
>TRBV5-1|few|TRBD1|TRBJ2-7
TGCGCCAGCAGAAGACAGGGAAGCTCCTACGAGCAGTACTTC
CASRRQGSSYEQYF
>TRBV11-3|-|-|TRBJ2-1
TGTGCCAGCAGCCCAGGTAGCTCCTACAATGAGCAGTTCTTC
CASSPGSSYNEQFF
>TRBV6-5|-|-|TRBJ1-2
TGTGCCAGCAGTTACGGCGCAGGAGGCACTAACTATGGCTACACCTTC
CASSYGAGGTNYGYTF
>TRBV12-3/TRBV12-4|-|-|TRBJ2-1
TGTGCCAGCAGCCCCGCGGGGGCTGAGCAGTTCTTC
CASSPAGAEQFF
>TRBV5-1|-|-|TRBJ2-7
TGCGCCAGCAGCTTTGAAGCTAGGGAGCAGTACTTC
CASSFEAREQYF
>TRBV4-3|-|-|TRBJ2-7
TGCGCCAGCAGCTTACATAGGACAGCTAACTCCTACGAGCAGTACTTC
CASSLHRTANSYEQYF
>TRBV9|-|-|TRBJ2-2
TGTGCCAGCAGCCCTGTGGACAGACGCACCGGGGAGCTGTTTTTT
CASSPVDRRTGELFF
>TRBV2|-|TRBD1|TRBJ1-5
TGTGCCAGCAGTGATACGGGGGGGACAGAGCATTTT
CASSDTGGTEHF
>TRBV6-5|-|-|TRBJ2-5
TGTGCCAGCAGTTCAGTCTTCACAGGGAACCAAGAGACCCAGTACTTC
CASSSVFTGNQETQYF
>TRBV7-9|-|-|TRBJ2-7
TGTGCCAGCAGCCGCGCAGGGGGGCCCTACGAGCAGTACTTC
CASSRAGGPYEQYF
>TRBV4-2|-|-|TRBJ1-1
TGTGCCAGCAGCCAAGAGGGCCGGACTGAAGCTTTCTTT
CASSQEGRTEAFF
>TRBV7-2|-|-|TRBJ1-1
TGTGCCAGCAGCCGCGCGGTGGGTGAAGCTTTCTTT
CASSRAVGEAFF
>TRBV2|-|-|TRBJ1-2
TGTGCCAGCAGGGCACCAGCTAACTATGGCTACACCTTC
CASRAPANYGYTF
>TRBV5-5|-|-|TRBJ1-2
TGTGCCAGCAGCCTTACAGGGTATAATGGCTACACCTTC
CASSLTGYNGYTF
>TRBV5-4|-|-|TRBJ2-7
TGTGCCAGCAGCTTGCCCTCTGGGAGGACCGACTACGAGCAGTACTTC
CASSLPSGRTDYEQYF
>TRBV6-5|-|-|TRBJ2-3
TGTGCCAGCAAGCACAGGGAGTCTATAGATACGCAGTATTTT
CASKHRESIDTQYF
>TRBV4-1|once|-|TRBJ1-5
TGCGCCAGCAGCCAAGATGGACAGCCGAGCAGGGCCCAGCATTTT
CASSQDGQPSRAQHF
>TRBV12-5|-|TRBD2|TRBJ2-1
TGTGCTAGTGGTCTGACTAGCGGGGGGGCACGGTTCTTC
CASGLTSGGARFF
>TRBV2|-|TRBD2|TRBJ2-1
TGTGCCAGCAGTCCGGGACTAGCGGGGGTTGGTGAGCAGTTCTTC
CASSPGLAGVGEQFF
>TRBV27|-|TRBD1|TRBJ1-6
TGTGCCAGCAGTAGGGCGACGACAGGGGGGTTCTTAGGTTCACCCCTCCACTTT
CASSRATTGGFLGSPLHF
>TRBV5-1|-|-|TRBJ1-1
TGCGCCAGCTCCCCACGGGATGGGAATACTGAAGCTTTCTTT
CASSPRDGNTEAFF
>TRBV28|-|-|TRBJ1-1
TGTGCCAGCATCGCGAGACAGAACACTGAAGCTTTCTTT
CASIARQNTEAFF
>TRBV11-3|-|TRBD1|TRBJ2-7
TGTGCCAGCAGCCTGGACAGGGAGAAGGTGTTATACGAGCAGTACTTC
CASSLDREKVLYEQYF